Below, one TCR beta chain is given with its context. The source of the sample is a study of blood T cell repertoires in COVID-19. Whole-study context: The origin of the acute and convalescent COVID-19 samples was the United States, Italy and Spain. The analysed material was cDNA or gDNA that came from T cells, B-cell-depleted T cells, or PBMCs.

Trimming stripped 5 bases from V and 6 bases from J, with 28 bases between. In germline, CDR1 is SGHNT, CDR2 YENEEA. This CDR3 spans 19 amino acids. In the study's own analysis: Nucleated cell counts were estimated from reference gene primer amplification. Assay: immunoSEQ multiplex PCR; the TCRdb copy retains only in-frame clones and omits some. The V and J calls and the clone size are those of that table, but D and trimming were determined from the DNA. The data contain around 42,000 clones, over 80% of them singletons. The chain couples TRBV11-3 to TRBJ2-2; TRBD2 is a possible D gene (6 bases). The sample comprised peripheral blood. This TCR came from an elderly woman with acute or convalescent COVID-19. The CDR3 nucleotides read TGTGCCAGCAGCCCCAGATACCTAGCGCCGAGCCGAGGAGCCGGGGAGCTGTTTTTT. Encoded protein: CASSPRYLAPSRGAGELFF.